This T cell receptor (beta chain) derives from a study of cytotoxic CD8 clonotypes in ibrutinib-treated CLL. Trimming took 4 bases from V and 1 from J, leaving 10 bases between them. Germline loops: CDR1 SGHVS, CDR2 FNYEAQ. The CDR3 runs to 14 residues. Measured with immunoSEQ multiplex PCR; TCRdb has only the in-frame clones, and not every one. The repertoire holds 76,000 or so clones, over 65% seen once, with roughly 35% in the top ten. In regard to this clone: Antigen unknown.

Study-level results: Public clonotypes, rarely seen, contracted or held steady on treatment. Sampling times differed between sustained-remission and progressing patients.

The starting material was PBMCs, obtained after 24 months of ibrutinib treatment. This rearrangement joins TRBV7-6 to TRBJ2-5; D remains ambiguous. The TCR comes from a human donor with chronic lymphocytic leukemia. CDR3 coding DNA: TGTGCCAGCAGCTCCCGACGTATCCAAGAGACCCAGTACTTC. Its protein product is CASSSRRIQETQYF.